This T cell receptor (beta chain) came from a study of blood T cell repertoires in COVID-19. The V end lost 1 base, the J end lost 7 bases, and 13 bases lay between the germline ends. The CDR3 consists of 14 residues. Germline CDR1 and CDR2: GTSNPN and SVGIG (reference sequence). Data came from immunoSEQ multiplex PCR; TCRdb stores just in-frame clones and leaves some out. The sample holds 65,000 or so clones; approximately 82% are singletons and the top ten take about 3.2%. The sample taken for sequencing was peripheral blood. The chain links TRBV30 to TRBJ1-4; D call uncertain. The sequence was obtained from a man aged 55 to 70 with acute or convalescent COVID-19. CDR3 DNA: TGTGCCTGGAGTGACCTCCGGACTCCTGAAAAACTGTTTTTT. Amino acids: CAWSDLRTPEKLFF.